Listed here is a single T cell receptor (beta chain). This sample stems from a study of blood T cell repertoires in COVID-19. The wider study: Specimens from acute and convalescent COVID-19 originated in the United States, Italy and Spain.

Methods used by the authors: Reference gene primer amplification gave estimated nucleated cell counts. The protocol was immunoSEQ multiplex PCR, while the TCRdb copy is restricted to in-frame clones and leaves out a portion. Clone size and the V and J calls come from that table; the DNA yielded D and trimming. The data show 150,000 to 200,000 clones, about 87% seen once. The CDR3 has 14 residues. From germline, CDR1 is MNHEY and CDR2 SVGAGI. J gave up 6 bases and V 4 bases, and 7 bases lay outside the gene matches. Sequences were obtained from peripheral blood. V and J are TRBV6-5 and TRBJ1-1, with TRBD1 identical over 8 bases. This clonotype originated in a man aged 35-49 years with active or convalescent COVID-19. The CDR3 nucleotides read TGTGCCAGCAGTTTTGACAGGGGTAGTGCTGAAGCTTTCTTT. It is translated as CASSFDRGSAEAFF.